This is a list of T cell receptor beta chains from one sample in a study of Graves' ophthalmopathy and Graves' hyperthyroidism. TCRdb reprocessed the multiplex PCR reads with MiXCR, giving one entry per CDR3 protein. The data show 300,000 to 400,000 distinct CDR3 sequences, about 18% seen once. The sequenced sample was peripheral blood. These receptors came from an adult woman with stable Graves' hyperthyroidism. The CDR3 runs from the conserved cysteine through the conserved F or W. Each record gives: V gene, D gene, clone size, J gene, CDR3 DNA, CDR3 protein. A D gene is named only where the DNA matches it firmly. Size tells how often a clone was seen (once, few, many) or the class of an expanded clone, and some rows leave it out.

>TRBV11-3|NA|many|TRBJ1-5
TGTGCCAGCAGCTTCGCACAGGTTAGCAATCAGCCCCAGCATTTT
CASSFAQVSNQPQHF
>TRBV27|TRBD2|NA|TRBJ2-7
TGTGCCAGCAGTGGGGGACTAGCGGGGCTTAGCTCCTACGAGCAGTACTTC
CASSGGLAGLSSYEQYF
>TRBV19|TRBD1|many|TRBJ1-1
TGTGCCAGTAGTACCGACAGGGCCGGGAACACTGAAGCTTTCTTT
CASSTDRAGNTEAFF
>TRBV2|NA|many|TRBJ1-1
TGTGCCAGCAGTGGACAGGCGGCTGAAGCTTTCTTT
CASSGQAAEAFF
>TRBV20-1|NA|many|TRBJ1-3
TGCAGTGCTAGAGATGATGCCAGGGGAGGGAACACCATATATTTT
CSARDDARGGNTIYF
>TRBV9|NA|NA|TRBJ1-1
TGTGCCAGCAGCGTAGTAACCGGCACTGAAGCTTTCTTT
CASSVVTGTEAFF
>TRBV11-2|TRBD1|many|TRBJ1-2
TGTGCCAGCAGCTCACAGTCTCGGACAGGCTTCGGCTACACCTTC
CASSSQSRTGFGYTF
>TRBV7-9|TRBD1|many|TRBJ1-2
TGTGCCAGCAGCGCCACCGGGACAGGGGTACCTGGCTACACCTTC
CASSATGTGVPGYTF
>TRBV30|NA|many|TRBJ1-2
TGTGCCTGGAGTCCCGAGGGACATCCGCACACCTTC
CAWSPEGHPHTF
>TRBV18|TRBD1|many|TRBJ1-1
TGTGCCAGCTCAAACCTCCGGACAGGGAGGGCGAACACTGAAGCTTTCTTT
CASSNLRTGRANTEAFF
>TRBV20-1|NA|many|TRBJ1-1
TGCAGTGCCCCGGAAGGGCGGGACACTGAAGCTTTCTTT
CSAPEGRDTEAFF
>TRBV28|NA|many|TRBJ1-6
TGTGCCAGCAGCCGTAACAGGGTCGGGTATAATTCACCCCTCCACTTT
CASSRNRVGYNSPLHF
>TRBV11-2|TRBD1|few|TRBJ2-7
TGTGCCAGCAGCCTACACATAGGGACAGGCTACGAGCAGTACTTC
CASSLHIGTGYEQYF
>TRBV27|TRBD1|many|TRBJ1-2
TGTGCCAGCAGTGCGAGACAGGGAAGAGACTATGGCTACACCTTC
CASSARQGRDYGYTF
>TRBV9|TRBD2|few|TRBJ2-7
TGTGCCAGCAGCGTAGATGAGGGAGGGATCTACGAGCAGTACTTC
CASSVDEGGIYEQYF
>TRBV19|NA|NA|TRBJ1-5
TGTGCCAGTAGTCACGGGAGACGCAATCAGCCCCAGCATTTT
CASSHGRRNQPQHF
>TRBV27|TRBD1|NA|TRBJ2-7
TGTGCCAGCACCGGACAGGGAGCCGCCGAGCAGTACTTC
CASTGQGAAEQYF
>TRBV3-1|NA|few|TRBJ2-5
TGTGCCAGCAGCCACAGGGTGCGTCAGGAGACCCAGTACTTC
CASSHRVRQETQYF
>TRBV5-1|NA|few|TRBJ1-3
TGCGCCAGCAGCTTCGTCGGGCCGAACTCTGGAGGTGATGGAAACACCATATATTTT
CASSFVGPNSGGDGNTIYF
>TRBV10-1|NA|NA|TRBJ2-2
TGCGCCAGCAGTCGGGACTTTTACACCGGGGAGCTGTTTTTT
CASSRDFYTGELFF
>TRBV5-5|NA|few|TRBJ2-7
TGTGCCAGCAGCTTGGGGGCCACCTCCTACGAGCAGTACTTC
CASSLGATSYEQYF
>TRBV12-3/TRBV12-4|NA|many|TRBJ1-5
TGTGCCAGCGCCTATACCCGAGTAAATCAGCCCCAGCATTTT
CASAYTRVNQPQHF
>TRBV6-1|TRBD1|many|TRBJ2-2
TGTGCCAGCAACCCGGGACAGGTTATCAGCGGGGAGCTGTTTTTT
CASNPGQVISGELFF
>TRBV7-9|NA|many|TRBJ2-7
TGTGCCAGCAGCACCGAGGCGGTATACGAGCAGTACTTC
CASSTEAVYEQYF
>TRBV9|TRBD1|NA|TRBJ2-7
TGTGCCAGCAGCACCGGGACAGGGGGCATCGAGCAGTACTTC
CASSTGTGGIEQYF
>TRBV6-2/TRBV6-3|TRBD1|many|TRBJ1-5
TGTGCCAGCAGGGGACAGATTAGCAATCAGCCCCAGCATTTT
CASRGQISNQPQHF
>TRBV3-1|NA|NA|TRBJ1-2
TGTGCCAGCAGCCGGCCAGTCGGCTATGGCTACACCTTC
CASSRPVGYGYTF
>TRBV12-3/TRBV12-4|TRBD2|many|TRBJ2-7
TGTGCCAGCAGTTTAGCACTAGCGGGAGCCTACGAGCAGTACTTC
CASSLALAGAYEQYF
>TRBV10-2|TRBD1|many|TRBJ2-7
TGCGCCAGCAGTTCCGGGACAGACCACTACGAGCAGTACTTC
CASSSGTDHYEQYF
>TRBV20-1|NA|NA|TRBJ1-1
TGCAGTACTAGAAGCAGCGGGGGCATGGACACTGAAGCTTTCTTT
CSTRSSGGMDTEAFF
>TRBV14|TRBD1|few|TRBJ1-1
TGTGCCAGCAGCCAACTTACCTTGGGTCTACAGGGGGACCTTACCCGGGCTTTCTTT
CASSQLTLGLQGDLTRAFF
>TRBV4-1|NA|few|TRBJ1-5
TGCGCCAGCAGCCAAAATACAGGGCGGGCGGTCAATCAGCCCCAGCATTTT
CASSQNTGRAVNQPQHF
>TRBV5-6|TRBD1|NA|TRBJ1-1
TGTGCCAGCACCTTAAGCCTCCCGGGACAGGTGGCTTTCTTT
CASTLSLPGQVAFF